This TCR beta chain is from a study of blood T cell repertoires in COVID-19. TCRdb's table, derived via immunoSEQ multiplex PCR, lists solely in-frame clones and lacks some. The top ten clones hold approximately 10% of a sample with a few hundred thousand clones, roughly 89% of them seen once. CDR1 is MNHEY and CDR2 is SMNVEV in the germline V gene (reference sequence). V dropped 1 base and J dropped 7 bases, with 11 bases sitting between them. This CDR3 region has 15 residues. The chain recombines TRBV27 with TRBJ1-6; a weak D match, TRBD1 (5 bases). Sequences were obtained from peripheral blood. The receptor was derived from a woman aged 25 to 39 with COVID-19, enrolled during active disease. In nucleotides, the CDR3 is TGTGCCAGCAGTTTATGGGTAGGGGTGAATTCACCCCTCCACTTT. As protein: CASSLWVGVNSPLHF.